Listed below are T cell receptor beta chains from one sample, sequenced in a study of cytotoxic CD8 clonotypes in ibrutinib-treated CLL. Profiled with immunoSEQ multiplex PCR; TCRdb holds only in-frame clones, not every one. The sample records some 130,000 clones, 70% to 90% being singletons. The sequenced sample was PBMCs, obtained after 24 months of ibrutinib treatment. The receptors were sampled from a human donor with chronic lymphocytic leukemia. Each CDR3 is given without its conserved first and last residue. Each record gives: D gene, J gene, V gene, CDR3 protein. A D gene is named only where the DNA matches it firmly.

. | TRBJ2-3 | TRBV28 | ASSFSGRRTDTQY
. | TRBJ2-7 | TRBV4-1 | ASSQERRQAYEQY
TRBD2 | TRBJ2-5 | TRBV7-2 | ASSSGTGGETQY
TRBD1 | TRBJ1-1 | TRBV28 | ASSSVWDRRNTEAF
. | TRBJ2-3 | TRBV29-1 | SALSGAEDTQY
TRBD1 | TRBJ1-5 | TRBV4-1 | ASSQAGARGPQPQH
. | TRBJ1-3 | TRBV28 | ASSPSLLSGNTIY
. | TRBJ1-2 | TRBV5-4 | ASTPNVPSSGYT
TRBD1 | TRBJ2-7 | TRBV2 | ATKRDREDEQY
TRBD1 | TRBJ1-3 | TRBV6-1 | ASSVPRTGMGNTIY
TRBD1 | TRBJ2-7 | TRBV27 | ASSGRGQGVYEQY
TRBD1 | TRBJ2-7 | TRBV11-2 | ASSLEEDRVYEQY
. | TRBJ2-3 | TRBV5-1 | ASRLFGVDTQY
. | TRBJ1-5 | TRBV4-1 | ASSRQQDQPQH
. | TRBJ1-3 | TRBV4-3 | ASSQAIGASGNTIY
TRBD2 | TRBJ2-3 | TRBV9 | ASRTSGSDTQY
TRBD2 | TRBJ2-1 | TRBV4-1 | ASSWGLAGVGEQF
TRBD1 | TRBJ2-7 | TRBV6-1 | ASSAIHRGRSNEQY
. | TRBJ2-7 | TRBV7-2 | ASSPGGENYEQY
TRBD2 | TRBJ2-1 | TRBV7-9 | ASTKGGGSDNEQF
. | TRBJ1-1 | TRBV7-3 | ASSQGEGTEAF
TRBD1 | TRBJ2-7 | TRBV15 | ATSSARVRGRPEQY
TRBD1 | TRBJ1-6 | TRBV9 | ASSVGPGQGGSPLH
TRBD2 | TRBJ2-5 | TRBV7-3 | ASSPGGSGRATQY
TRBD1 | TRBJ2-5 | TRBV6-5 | ASSLRGETQY
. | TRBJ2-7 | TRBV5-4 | ASSWGDAPHEQY
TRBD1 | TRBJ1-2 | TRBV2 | ASSEAGQGASNYGYT
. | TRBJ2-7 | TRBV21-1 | ARRRREGPLEQY
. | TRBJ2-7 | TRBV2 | ASSEFYEQY
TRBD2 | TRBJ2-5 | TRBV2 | ASRPWTSGVPIAETQY
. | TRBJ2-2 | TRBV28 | ASRQYSGELF
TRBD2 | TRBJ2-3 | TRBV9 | ASSVGTSTATDTQY
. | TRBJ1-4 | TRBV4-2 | ASSQDNRAQSKLF
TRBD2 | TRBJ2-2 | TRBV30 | AWRILSGGGAGELF
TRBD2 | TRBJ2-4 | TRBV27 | ASSPPGGRGGLAKNIQY
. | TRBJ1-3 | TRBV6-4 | ASSLPGDTIY
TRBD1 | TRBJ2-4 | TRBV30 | AWNPGQVDIQY
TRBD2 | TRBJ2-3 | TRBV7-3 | ASSPGLVSDTQY
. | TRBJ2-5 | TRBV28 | ASNSGAVGETQY
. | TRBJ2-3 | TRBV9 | ASSVASTYTDTQY
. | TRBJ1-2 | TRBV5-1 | ASSFLTGGYGYT
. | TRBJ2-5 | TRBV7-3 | ASSLTAMGSGAQY
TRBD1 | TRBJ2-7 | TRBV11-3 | ASSRRTGGTLDEQY
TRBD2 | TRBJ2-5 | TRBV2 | ASRPSGGQETQY